Listed below are T cell receptor beta chains from one sample, sequenced in a study of blood T cell repertoires in COVID-19. Assay: immunoSEQ multiplex PCR; the TCRdb copy retains only in-frame clones and omits some. The data show 210,000 or so clones, just under 80% seen once. Sequences were obtained from peripheral blood. The receptors shown here come from a woman aged 80 or over with active or convalescent COVID-19. The CDR3 runs from the conserved cysteine through the conserved F or W. A D gene is named only where the DNA matches it firmly. Where a row states a size, it is once, few, many or the class of an expanded clone; other rows omit it.

v_call	clone_size	j_call	d_call	cdr3_aa	cdr3_nt
TRBV7-8	.	TRBJ2-3	TRBD1	CASSLNPGQGAADTQYF	TGTGCCAGCAGTTTAAATCCGGGACAGGGGGCCGCAGATACGCAGTATTTT
TRBV28	.	TRBJ1-2	.	CASSSRPTARVDHGYTF	TGTGCCAGCAGTTCCCGACCGACGGCCCGGGTGGATCATGGCTACACCTTC
TRBV28	many	TRBJ2-1	TRBD1	CASSSLTGQRYNEQFF	TGTGCCAGCAGTTCCCTGACAGGGCAAAGATACAATGAGCAGTTCTTC
TRBV28	few	TRBJ1-2	TRBD1	CASRPPGQGYGYTF	TGTGCCAGCAGGCCACCGGGACAGGGCTATGGCTACACCTTC
TRBV27	.	TRBJ1-2	TRBD1	CASSLYRDRATTF	TGTGCCAGCAGTTTGTACCGGGACAGGGCAACCACCTTC
TRBV28	.	TRBJ1-2	TRBD1	CASRLQTGDYTF	TGTGCCAGCAGATTACAGACAGGGGACTACACCTTC
TRBV9	once	TRBJ2-1	.	CASSAGGDYNEQFF	TGTGCCAGCAGCGCAGGAGGAGACTACAATGAGCAGTTCTTC
TRBV9	.	TRBJ2-2	TRBD2	CASSVDGGATTGELFF	TGTGCCAGCAGCGTAGACGGGGGGGCCACCACCGGGGAGCTGTTTTTT
TRBV10-2	.	TRBJ2-1	TRBD1	CASSPGQGLGEQFF	TGCGCCAGCAGCCCGGGACAGGGTTTGGGTGAGCAGTTCTTC
TRBV3-1/TRBV3-2	.	TRBJ1-2	.	CASSQDSGIDGYGYTF	TGTGCCAGCAGCCAAGATTCCGGGATCGATGGCTATGGCTACACCTTC
TRBV23-1	.	TRBJ1-1	.	CASSQSEGTEAFF	TGCGCCAGCAGTCAATCGGAGGGAACTGAAGCTTTCTTT
TRBV7-3	.	TRBJ2-3	TRBD2	CASSSGRGGVADTQYF	TGTGCCAGCAGCTCTGGCCGCGGGGGGGTAGCGGATACGCAGTATTTT
TRBV29-1	.	TRBJ1-3	TRBD1	CSVSDRAGNTIYF	TGCAGCGTTTCGGACAGGGCTGGAAACACCATATATTTT
TRBV28	.	TRBJ2-2	TRBD2	CASGGENTGELFF	TGTGCCAGCGGGGGGGAGAACACCGGGGAGCTGTTTTTT
TRBV7-8	.	TRBJ2-7	TRBD1	CASSPHGDSYEQYF	TGTGCCAGCAGCCCCCACGGGGACAGCTACGAGCAGTACTTC
TRBV18	.	TRBJ1-2	.	CASSPFRDHNYGYTF	TGTGCCAGCTCACCATTCAGGGATCACAACTATGGCTACACCTTC
TRBV18	.	TRBJ1-5	TRBD1	CASSEGQANQPQHF	TGTGCCAGCTCCGAGGGACAGGCCAATCAGCCCCAGCATTTT
TRBV4-2	.	TRBJ1-2	.	CASSQDLRGGFDGYTF	TGTGCCAGCAGCCAAGATCTCCGCGGGGGGTTCGATGGCTACACCTTC
TRBV10-2	few	TRBJ2-5	.	CASRRGRLETQYF	TGCGCCAGCAGGCGTGGGCGTTTGGAGACCCAGTACTTC
TRBV7-2	once	TRBJ2-3	.	CASSYYYTDTQYF	TGTGCCAGCAGCTACTACTACACAGATACGCAGTATTTT
TRBV5-6	.	TRBJ2-7	TRBD2	CASSSRLAGKSYEQYF	TGTGCCAGCAGCTCCCGACTAGCGGGGAAATCCTACGAGCAGTACTTC
TRBV7-7	.	TRBJ2-1	TRBD2	CASSRTGGGYNEQFF	TGTGCTAGCAGCCGCACGGGGGGAGGGTACAATGAGCAGTTCTTC
TRBV5-4	.	TRBJ2-3	TRBD2	CASSILAGGPADTQYF	TGTGCCAGCAGCATACTAGCGGGGGGGCCGGCTGATACGCAGTATTTT
TRBV16	.	TRBJ2-3	TRBD2	CASSPTSGSSDTQYF	TGTGCCAGCAGCCCTACTAGCGGGTCTTCAGATACGCAGTATTTT
TRBV11-2	.	TRBJ2-1	TRBD2	CASSYHPGTSDNEQFF	TGTGCCAGCAGCTACCACCCAGGGACTAGCGACAATGAGCAGTTCTTC
TRBV4-1	once	TRBJ1-4	.	CASSQDVQGREKLFF	TGCGCCAGCAGCCAAGATGTACAGGGACGGGAAAAACTGTTTTTT
TRBV18	.	TRBJ1-1	.	CASSPWAVTEAFF	TGTGCCAGCTCACCGTGGGCAGTCACTGAAGCTTTCTTT
TRBV6-5	.	TRBJ2-5	TRBD2	CASMSLAGGLETQYF	TGTGCCAGCATGTCACTAGCGGGGGGCTTAGAGACCCAGTACTTC
TRBV6-1	.	TRBJ1-5	.	CASSEVEGRVNQPQHF	TGTGCCAGCAGTGAAGTGGAGGGGAGGGTCAATCAGCCCCAGCATTTT
TRBV28	.	TRBJ1-4	TRBD1	CASRNRQGWGPINEKLFF	TGTGCCAGCAGGAATAGACAGGGTTGGGGTCCGATTAATGAAAAACTGTTTTTT
TRBV2	.	TRBJ2-2	TRBD1	CASSHNRDRVTGELFF	TGTGCCAGCAGTCACAATAGGGACAGGGTTACCGGGGAGCTGTTTTTT
TRBV27	.	TRBJ1-5	TRBD1	CASSAELVTGGRQPQHF	TGTGCCAGCAGTGCAGAACTGGTGACAGGGGGTCGACAGCCCCAGCATTTT
TRBV11-3	.	TRBJ2-2	TRBD2	CASSLDPSGDRELFF	TGTGCCAGCAGCTTAGATCCTAGCGGGGATCGGGAGCTGTTTTTT
TRBV27	.	TRBJ1-2	TRBD1	CASRLYRGSGYTF	TGTGCCAGCAGGCTGTACAGGGGGAGTGGCTACACCTTC
TRBV5-6	.	TRBJ2-5	TRBD2	CASSLVAGGRETQYF	TGTGCCAGCAGCTTGGTGGCGGGGGGGCGTGAGACCCAGTACTTC
TRBV14	.	TRBJ1-1	.	CASRPIQITTEAFF	TGTGCCAGCAGACCAATACAAATAACCACTGAAGCTTTCTTT
TRBV11-1	few	TRBJ1-2	TRBD1	CASSRNSGTGDGYTF	TGTGCCAGCAGCCGCAACTCCGGGACAGGGGATGGCTACACCTTC